This T cell receptor (beta chain) was found in a study of cytomegalovirus exposure and HLA in healthy donors (dated by TCRdb to the late 2010s). Regarding the complete study: According to an earlier analysis of 550 to 750 of the donors, some 170 million T cells yielded over 90 million unique TCR beta sequences and less than 300 Gb of sequence data. The number of donors typed differed by locus, with about 629-640 for A, B, C, DRB1 and DQB1, roughly 520 for DQA1, under 610 for DPA1, and 472 for DPB1. An earlier analysis of 587 of the donors used high-throughput TCR beta sequencing to judge whether each TCR beta V gene segment behaved as functional or pseudogenic. High-throughput TCR immunosequencing, statistical association of individual TCRs with disease status, and machine learning were combined to predict cytomegalovirus infection status. Rather than using new phenotypic data, the later analysis identified candidate immune exposures from TCR beta sequences and from how often those sequences occurred across donors. Class I and class II HLA loci were covered by the typing at four-digit resolution. The genetic ancestry cluster associated with self-reported Caucasian donors included roughly 84% of the 350 to 500 genotyped donors. Among 300 to 450 genotyped donors of the cohort, an average of roughly 240,000 unique TCR beta nucleotide sequences were sequenced per donor, roughly 20% of them non-productive. A later genetic analysis took genome-wide SNP genotypes for about 65% of the roughly 670 donors and used that subset as a discovery cohort. The study was designed to test whether signatures of past pathogen exposure could be identified by cataloging public T cell receptors. The T cell repertoires of 666 subjects were profiled by immunosequencing and related to cytomegalovirus serostatus. Alongside the repertoire data, information on donor age, sex, ethnicity and CMV serostatus was compiled. An early release covering over 500 HLA-typed donors comprised roughly 300 gigabases of sequencing data and some 79 million unique TCR sequences. Every discovery cohort repertoire had been produced on one sequencing platform. Along with the roughly 700-subject first cohort, a separate validation cohort of about 110 different subjects was used. Four or five DR-DQ haplotypes were handled as single units for association and clustering because linkage in the cohort was strong. A later analysis re-analyzed previously published TCR beta repertoires from 666 donors and added high-resolution HLA genotyping to study TCR occurrence patterns.

Library preparation employed the immunoSEQ multiplex PCR assay. For the multiplex PCR, a mixture combining 60 forward primers for TCR Vbeta segments and 13 reverse primers for TCR Jbeta segments was used. A multiplex PCR assay on genomic DNA amplified the CDR3 region of rearranged TCR beta genes. On the Illumina HiSeq System, the amplified TCR beta libraries were sequenced as 87-base-pair reads. The published analysis was carried out like this. In a later analysis, 70 million to 95 million unique TCR beta chains were counted across the roughly 670 repertoires, and roughly 11 million of these chains were shared by at least two donors. A nearest-neighbor algorithm error-corrected the raw reads and collapsed the reads into unique sequences, merging closely related sequences to remove PCR and sequencing errors. CDR3 sequences were aligned to IMGT reference sequences to assign V, D and J gene segments. For a sequence to be retained, a match of at least six nucleotides was required to both a V gene segment and a J gene segment. Rearrangements were called productive when the CDR3 lacked stop codons and stayed in frame with V and J; all others were non-productive. CDR3 was defined according to IMGT convention as the region running from the second conserved V-encoded cysteine to the conserved J-encoded phenylalanine. Sequences without an unambiguous match to a single V gene segment were excluded from the earlier analysis of 450 to 650 of the donors. In an earlier analysis of 500 to 750 of the donors, V segments were called functional above 56.7% productive rearrangements and were called segregating when the between-donor standard deviation exceeded 5%. A statistical classification framework was developed to diagnose cytomegalovirus status using the catalog of TCR beta chain sequences. A later analysis assigned V and J genes by comparing TCR nucleotide sequences with IMGT/GENE-DB human TR gene sequences. A later analysis assigned CDR3 sequences and most-parsimonious VDJ recombination scenarios with the TCRdist pipeline. A later analysis defined each TCR beta chain by its CDR3 amino acid sequence plus V-gene family, and excluded reads lacking a unique V-gene family. As a way to deal with suspected cross-contamination and a sequencing artifact, a later analysis dropped 592 nucleotide sequences that were highly shared and had low generation probability. A later analysis calculated a clonal expansion index for each public chain from normalized within-repertoire ranks of inferred template counts. In a later analysis, generation probabilities were computed with a VDJ recombination model fitted to out-of-frame rearrangements, and the resulting probabilities were checked against IGoR. Hypergeometric tests were used in a later analysis to score TCR-TCR, TCR-HLA and TCR-CMV co-occurrence, with a repertoire-size bias correction applied to the TCR pairs. False discovery rates were estimated in a later analysis by permuting HLA or CMV assignments 20 times. In a later analysis, co-occurring TCRs were grouped using DBSCAN, with TCRdist sequence similarity added in when clustering inside HLA-allele-positive subsets. Co-occurrence clustering excluded repertoires with fewer than 30,000 or more than 120,000 public chains, plus five with anomalous nucleotide sharing. The clones in this table, taken by TCRdb from immuneACCESS, are in-frame only. Not every clone is retained; where verified, under half of the shortfall comes from an unresolved V gene, and the cause of the rest is unknown. D and trimming were read from the DNA, whereas the V and J calls and clone size are those reported in that table. Recorded for this sample are 160,000 or so clones; 55% to 75% of them occurred a single time. The ten largest clones add up to 2% to 2.5% of the sample.

What the authors observed across the whole study: In an earlier analysis of some 640 of the donors, most TCR beta V segments were observed in productive rearrangements about 87% or about 30% of the time, broadly matching IMGT annotations. When HLA alleles, especially DR and DQ, strongly co-occurred, attributing TCR associations to individual alleles was difficult. The sequencing pipeline was judged likely to have produced a cluster of highly shared sequence variants as a technical artifact. Because HLA typing was missing for some donors at each locus, association tests included only the typed subset. A later genetic analysis associated a missense DCLRE1C variant with V-gene and J-gene trimming of TCR beta chains, and an independent cohort replicated the association. According to a later genetic analysis, donors in an Asian-associated ancestry cluster had fewer N-insertions in productive TCRs than the approximately 690-donor mean. According to a later analysis, TCR association rates differed among HLA loci, with DRB1 alleles showing the most associated TCRs and HLA-C alleles showing the fewest. Most TCR sequences were seen in very few donors, while some public TCRs were found in many individuals. Specific HLA alleles were associated with roughly 17,000 TCR beta sequences at a false discovery rate of 0.05 in a later analysis. Because counts were too low, 15 or so rarely observed V segments, including chromosome 9 orphons, were excluded from the earlier analysis of under 650 of the donors. A total of about 150 TCR beta chains were listed by the study as associated with cytomegalovirus. Immune exposure information for the cohort was limited to CMV serostatus. In a later analysis, HLA-associated TCR beta chains were found to be more clonally expanded and to have lower generation probabilities than equally common non-associated chains. The authors suggested that the approach could potentially be extended to other disease states and immunological phenotypes. According to a later analysis, most CMV-associated TCR beta chains appeared to be HLA-restricted, and the HLA associations seemed to be driven largely by CMV exposure. Only TCR beta chains were sequenced in this cohort, and the absence of alpha or paired-chain data limited detectable features. In vitro tests confirmed that a few of the cytomegalovirus-associated TCR beta chains recognize cytomegalovirus antigens. Some IMGT-functional V segments, including TRBV6-2 and TRBV6-3, could not be told apart with the 87-base-pair reads, so those segments were excluded. Linkage disequilibrium might explain the correlated functional status among segregating V segments, but an unknown experimental factor could not be excluded. A further reported finding was that TCR beta sequences accurately predicted the HLA-A and HLA-B alleles for most subjects in the first cohort. Several of the top co-occurrence clusters appeared to be linked to parvovirus B19, influenza, CMV and Epstein-Barr virus, according to a later analysis. Cytomegalovirus status was reported to be diagnosed by the classifier with high specificity and sensitivity in both the original and validation cohorts. Roughly uniform sequencing depth across donors was assumed in presence/absence analyses, although this assumption may not hold.

Turning to this clone: There is no known antigen for this receptor. No base quality values were provided; no much bigger clone lies one nucleotide off.

Compared with germline, V lacks 0 bases and J lacks 7 bases; bases without a gene match: 9. The CDR3 runs 15 amino acids, cysteine and phenylalanine included. Just CDR3 DNA is preserved here, 45 bases in frame from base 1. CDR1 and CDR2 were assigned from the germline V gene as SGDLS and YYNGEE. The cohort comprised more than 550 healthy bone marrow donors. Cohort members were all nominally healthy when sampled, although unrecorded immune exposures were likely present. CMV serostatus was recorded as positive for just under 300 and negative for about 55% of the roughly 700 cohort members, whereas no CMV serostatus was recorded for the donor in question. Each donor provided a peripheral blood sample, and peripheral blood mononuclear cells were used for TCR beta sequencing. The Qiagen DNeasy Blood Extraction Kit was used to extract genomic DNA from the blood cell samples.

The V gene is TRBV9 and the J gene is TRBJ1-1; TRBD1 lines up with 7 middle nucleotides. This TCR was sampled from a human donor in good health. Sequencing was done on a sample of PBMCs. The CDR3 region has the sequence CASSVGGGTAGEAFF. The DNA is TGTGCCAGCAGCGTAGGAGGGGGGACAGCGGGTGAAGCTTTCTTT.